The rows below give T cell receptor beta chains drawn from one sample of a study of blood T cell repertoires in COVID-19. Clones were read by immunoSEQ multiplex PCR, and TCRdb kept only the in-frame ones, dropping some. The sample contains roughly 300,000 clones, roughly nine tenths of which appear only once. The sequenced sample consisted of peripheral blood. The receptors were sampled from a woman aged 25 to 39 with COVID-19, enrolled during active disease. Both conserved end residues are trimmed from each CDR3.

CDR3aa: ASSIDQTGAYGYT; j_gene: TRBJ1-2; v_gene: TRBV19
CDR3aa: ASSLGARGAETQY; j_gene: TRBJ2-5; v_gene: TRBV5-1
CDR3aa: ASSAGQGGHTIY; j_gene: TRBJ1-3; v_gene: TRBV11-2
CDR3aa: ASSYDLGETEAF; j_gene: TRBJ1-1; v_gene: TRBV7-9
CDR3aa: ASSRWGGTANYGYT; j_gene: TRBJ1-2; v_gene: TRBV27
CDR3aa: ASSPRGRLGEKLF; j_gene: TRBJ1-4; v_gene: TRBV6-5
CDR3aa: ASSFFGDTEAF; j_gene: TRBJ1-1; v_gene: TRBV28
CDR3aa: ASSLTGVGGGYT; j_gene: TRBJ1-2; v_gene: TRBV19
CDR3aa: ASSLDRGTEAF; j_gene: TRBJ1-1; v_gene: TRBV27
CDR3aa: ASSSVGQLNTEAF; j_gene: TRBJ1-1; v_gene: TRBV11-2
CDR3aa: ASSPRPTGSGRSPLH; j_gene: TRBJ1-6; v_gene: TRBV18
CDR3aa: ASSQDPGTYNEQF; j_gene: TRBJ2-1; v_gene: TRBV3-1/TRBV3-2
CDR3aa: ASSPRDSNEQF; j_gene: TRBJ2-1; v_gene: TRBV28
CDR3aa: ASSYTVAGYEEKLF; j_gene: TRBJ1-4; v_gene: TRBV6-5
CDR3aa: ASTGAGGYEQY; j_gene: TRBJ2-7; v_gene: TRBV7-9
CDR3aa: ASSPTGSLGEKLF; j_gene: TRBJ1-4; v_gene: TRBV4-1
CDR3aa: ASSPPRRETQY; j_gene: TRBJ2-5; v_gene: TRBV7-9
CDR3aa: AITGGYENSPLH; j_gene: TRBJ1-6; v_gene: TRBV28
CDR3aa: AISEPGEATDTQY; j_gene: TRBJ2-3; v_gene: TRBV10-3
CDR3aa: ASSDMHGYNEQF; j_gene: TRBJ2-1; v_gene: TRBV25-1